These 27 T cell receptor beta chains originate from one sample sequenced in a study of blood T cell repertoires in COVID-19. Sequenced by immunoSEQ multiplex PCR; TCRdb stores in-frame clones only, minus some. This table has 200,000 to 250,000 clones, 86% appearing once. Sequencing was done on a sample of PBMCs or T cells enriched from blood (not recorded which). Every receptor here comes from a woman between 40 and 50 years old with acute COVID-19.

This clone has just a few counts. The chain couples TRBV6-1 to TRBJ1-3; maybe TRBD1 (5 bases). There are 16 residues in the CDR3. Germline V lookup: CDR1 MNHNS, CDR2 SASEGT. Trimming removed 1 base from V and 0 bases from J, with 10 bases in between. Written as DNA, the CDR3 is TGTGCCAGCAGTGAAGAAGGGGTTCTCTCTGGAAACACCATATATTTT. It is translated as CASSEEGVLSGNTIYF.

The chain has TRBV29-1 and TRBJ2-1; weak D call: TRBD1 (5 bases). Trimming took 7 bases from V and 0 from J, leaving 19 bases between them. The germline gives CDR1 SQVTM, CDR2 ANQGSEA. The CDR3 consists of 16 residues. The CDR3 nucleotides are TGCAGCGCCCTAGGGCGGAACAGGAGCTCCTACAATGAGCAGTTCTTC. The encoded protein is CSALGRNRSSYNEQFF.

The V gene is TRBV24-1, the J gene TRBJ2-1; TRBD2 matches 7 bases. Germline CDR1 KGHDR, CDR2 SFDVKD. Trimming at V came to 5 bases and at J to 4 bases, leaving 16 bases not matched to a gene. CDR3 size: 18 residues. CDR3 bases: TGTGCCACCAGTGGCCCCCGTCGGGCGGGGGTTTATTACAATGAGCAGTTCTTC. It codes for CATSGPRRAGVYYNEQFF.

The chain joins TRBV9 to TRBJ1-1; tentatively, D is TRBD1 (6 bases). CDR3 length: 15 residues. Trimming took 3 bases from V and 1 from J, leaving 13 bases between them. CDR1 SGDLS and CDR2 YYNGEE come from the germline V gene. The CDR3 is CASSESQGWNTEAFF. CDR3 in DNA: TGTGCCAGCAGCGAGAGCCAGGGGTGGAACACTGAAGCTTTCTTT. The full variable domain, completed using reference TRBV9 and TRBJ1-1, is DSGVTQTPKHLITATGQRVTLRCSPRSGDLSVYWYQQSLDQGLQFLIQYYNGEERAKGNILERFSAQQFPDLHSELNLSSLELGDSALYFCASSESQGWNTEAFFGQGTRLTVV.

The rearrangement joins TRBV2 to TRBJ1-2; unclear D gene. Looked up from germline, CDR1 is SNHLY and CDR2 is FYNNEI. Deletions cut 2 bases from V and 3 bases from J, with 13 bases between. CDR3 length: 15 residues. The CDR3 loop is CASSESTPGYYGYTF. The DNA for the CDR3 is TGTGCCAGCAGTGAAAGTACTCCGGGTTACTATGGCTACACCTTC.

V and J are TRBV11-2 and TRBJ2-3; no clear D gene. The germline V gene encodes CDR1 SGHAT and CDR2 FQNNGV. V lost 1 base, J lost 2 bases, and 10 bases lay in between. This CDR3 has 15 residues. CDR3 protein: CASSLAVSPTDTQYF. CDR3 bases: TGTGCCAGCAGCTTAGCAGTTTCACCCACAGATACGCAGTATTTT. Complete variable domain (other parts from reference TRBV11-2 and TRBJ2-3): EAGVAQSPRYKIIEKRQSVAFWCNPISGHATLYWYQQILGQGPKLLIQFQNNGVVDDSQLPKDRFSAERLKGVDSTLKIQPAKLEDSAVYLCASSLAVSPTDTQYFGPGTRLTVL.

This sequence joins TRBV29-1 and TRBJ2-5; D possibly corresponds to TRBD1 (5 bases). Per germline, CDR1 SQVTM and CDR2 ANQGSEA. The CDR3 has 12 amino acids. V was trimmed by 4 bases and J by 4 bases, leaving 10 bases between them. CDR3 DNA: TGCAGCGTTGTGTGGGGCGGAGAGACCCAGTACTTC. Translation gives CSVVWGGETQYF.

This chain connects TRBV6-2 or TRBV6-3 to TRBJ2-7; possibly TRBD2 for D (5 bases). V lost 5 bases and J lost 4, with 15 bases in between. Germline values: CDR1 MNHEY, CDR2 SVGEGT. This CDR3 is 14 amino acids long. CDR3 sequence: CASSRLGSGYEQYF. Written as DNA, the CDR3 is TGTGCCAGCAGTCGACTGGGCTCGGGGTACGAGCAGTACTTC.

The gene calls are TRBV27 and TRBJ1-4; 8 bases align to TRBD1. Trimming removed 8 bases from V and 7 bases from J; junction bases left unmatched: 6. Per the germline V gene, CDR1 is MNHEY and CDR2 is SMNVEV (reference sequence). The CDR3 consists of 13 residues. The CDR3 loop is CASRGQGFEKLFF. CDR3 coding DNA: TGTGCCAGCCGAGGACAGGGTTTTGAAAAACTGTTTTTT.

The chain employs TRBV7-9 and TRBJ1-4; tentative D call: TRBD1 (5 bases). Germline V gene data show CDR1 as SEHNR and CDR2 as FQNEAQ (reference sequence). The CDR3 contains 14 residues. V lost 3 bases, J lost 7 bases, and 12 bases lay in between. The CDR3 reads CASSFGAKSEKLFF. The CDR3 bases are TGTGCCAGCAGCTTTGGGGCCAAAAGTGAAAAACTGTTTTTT. The entire variable domain, with the rest obtained from reference TRBV7-9 and TRBJ1-4, is as follows: DTGVSQNPRHKITKRGQNVTFRCDPISEHNRLYWYRQTLGQGPEFLTYFQNEAQLEKSRLLSDRFSAERPKGSFSTLEIQRTEQGDSAMYLCASSFGAKSEKLFFGSGTQLSVL.

The CDR3 nucleotides read TGCGCCAGCAGCTTTGGACAGGCAACGGGGGGGAACACCATATATTTT. Translated: CASSFGQATGGNTIYF. J is TRBJ1-3 and V is TRBV5-1; 7 nucleotides agree with TRBD1. Germline trimming cut 2 bases from V and 7 bases from J; bases unmatched to any gene: 12. Germline CDR1 is SGHRS and CDR2 is YFSETQ. CDR3 size: 16 residues.

The chain has TRBV4-3 and TRBJ1-4, with D perhaps matching TRBD1 (5 bases). Germline values: CDR1 LGHNA, CDR2 YSLEER. Trimming pared 0 bases from V and 3 bases from J, leaving 14 bases between. The CDR3 has 17 residues. The CDR3 DNA is TGCGCCAGCAGCCAAGATCGGAGGAGGGGCGCTAATGAAAAACTGTTTTTT. Protein sequence: CASSQDRRRGANEKLFF.

This chain uses TRBV7-2 with TRBJ2-4, with D hard to call. V lost 4 bases and J lost 7, with 11 bases in between. The CDR3 is 13 residues long. Germline CDR1 is SGHTA and CDR2 is FQGNSA. Here the CDR3 DNA reads TGTGCCAGCAGCTCCTATTTACCTAACATTCAGTACTTC. Translating gives CASSSYLPNIQYF.

The chain couples TRBV16 to TRBJ2-1, with TRBD2 matching 9 bases. CDR3 length equals 16 residues. Germline CDR1 is KGHSY and CDR2 is FQNENV. J lost 3 bases, V lost 4 bases, and 7 bases had no gene match. In nucleotides, the CDR3 is TGTGCCAGCAGCCCCTTAGCGGGGGCCGGCTACAATGAGCAGTTCTTC. This translates into CASSPLAGAGYNEQFF.

The CDR3 DNA reads TGTGCCAGCAGTGAAGTTCTTGGGACACGGGATGGCTACACCTTC. Translated: CASSEVLGTRDGYTF. The chain couples TRBV6-1 to TRBJ1-2; D is perhaps TRBD1 (6 bases). V shed 1 base and J shed 6 bases, with 15 bases lying between them. The CDR3 has 15 residues. CDR1 is MNHNS, CDR2 SASEGT, per germline.

The chain is built from TRBV5-1 and TRBJ1-6; D is uncertain. This CDR3 is 17 amino acids long. Germline values: CDR1 SGHRS, CDR2 YFSETQ. Trimming took off 5 bases at V and 6 bases at J, with 21 bases between the two ends. CDR3 DNA: TGCGCCAGCAGTAGACTGGCAAACGGGGAAATTAATTCACCCCTCCACTTT. This sequence encodes CASSRLANGEINSPLHF.

This chain uses TRBV9 with TRBJ2-3; 9 bases fit TRBD2. Germline V gene lookup returns CDR1 SGDLS and CDR2 YYNGEE. The CDR3 spans 17 residues. The V and J ends lost 0 bases and 1 base, in that order; junction bases with no gene match: 6. CDR3 residues: CASSVESGGPRTDTQYF. The CDR3 DNA is TGTGCCAGCAGCGTAGAGAGCGGGGGGCCCCGCACAGATACGCAGTATTTT.

The chain recombines TRBV4-3 with TRBJ2-2; 10 positions match TRBD2. In germline, CDR1 is LGHNA, CDR2 YSLEER. J lost 8 bases, V lost 1 base, and 7 bases had no gene match. This CDR3 has 16 amino acids. The CDR3 region has the DNA TGCGCCAGCAGCCAAGTTCCCCTAGCGGGGGTGGGGGAGCTGTTTTTT. It is translated as CASSQVPLAGVGELFF.

The J gene is TRBJ2-5, the V gene TRBV7-2; D might be TRBD1 (5 bases). The CDR3 contains 15 residues. V dropped 1 base and J dropped 2 bases, with 11 bases sitting between them. CDR1 SGHTA and CDR2 FQGNSA come from the germline V gene. DNA of the CDR3: TGTGCCAGCAGCTTAGATTTGAGACAGCAAGAGACCCAGTACTTC. Translated, it gives CASSLDLRQQETQYF.

The genes are TRBV7-8 and TRBJ2-3, with D perhaps matching TRBD2 (6 bases). V was shortened by 1 base and J by 6 bases, with 8 bases between the two germline ends. Per the germline V gene, CDR1 is SGHVS and CDR2 is FQNEAQ. The CDR3 is 13 amino acids. CDR3: CASSLEAGDTQYF. CDR3 sequence (DNA): TGTGCCAGCAGCTTAGAAGCGGGTGATACGCAGTATTTT.

The CDR3 reads CASQGGGISNYGYTF. The CDR3 DNA reads as TGTGCCAGTCAAGGGGGGGGAATCTCTAACTATGGCTACACCTTC. The chain uses TRBV19 and TRBJ1-2; the D gene is possibly TRBD1 (6 bases). CDR1 and CDR2 (germline): LNHDA, SQIVND (reference sequence). The CDR3 is 15 amino acids. V gave up 8 bases and J gave up 0 bases, with 16 bases separating them.

The rearrangement uses TRBV7-8 and TRBJ2-5; 11 nucleotides match TRBD1. This CDR3 has 17 amino acids. Germline CDR1 SGHVS, CDR2 FQNEAQ. Trimming removed 4 bases from V and 4 bases from J; junction bases left unmatched: 11. CDR3 DNA sequence: TGTGCCAGCAGCTCCCGTGGACAGGGGGCAAGAGGAGAGACCCAGTACTTC. Its translation: CASSSRGQGARGETQYF.

The J gene is TRBJ1-3, the V gene TRBV7-3, with D tentatively TRBD1 (6 bases). There are 13 residues in the CDR3. Germline V gene data show CDR1 as SGHTA and CDR2 as FQGTGA. Between the trimmed V and J ends, which lost 6 bases and 4 bases, there was a span of 10 bases. CDR3 in DNA: TGTGCCAGCAGTAACAGGGCAGGAAACACCATATATTTT. It specifies CASSNRAGNTIYF.

The V and J genes are TRBV19 and TRBJ2-5; D is ambiguous. The CDR3 extends over 14 amino acids. V shed 5 bases and J shed 1 base, with 11 bases lying between them. The germline CDR1 and CDR2 sequences are LNHDA and SQIVND (reference sequence). Written as DNA, the CDR3 is TGTGCCAGTAGTCCAACAGCAATCCAAGAGACCCAGTACTTC. Encoded protein: CASSPTAIQETQYF. Full variable domain (missing parts from reference TRBV19 and TRBJ2-5): DGGITQSPKYLFRKEGQNVTLSCEQNLNHDAMYWYRQDPGQGLRLIYYSQIVNDFQKGDIAEGYSVSREKKESFPLTVTSAQKNPTAFYLCASSPTAIQETQYFGPGTRLLVL.

This chain links TRBV14 with TRBJ1-3; 7 bases line up with TRBD1. This CDR3 is built from 12 residues. CDR1 is SGHDN and CDR2 is FVKESK in the germline V gene. J lost 13 bases, V lost 2 bases, and 5 bases had no gene match. The CDR3 sequence: CASSQTATGIYF. The CDR3 coding sequence is TGTGCCAGCAGCCAAACTGCGACAGGGATATATTTT.

The J gene is TRBJ2-2, the V gene TRBV6-2 or TRBV6-3; D remains unclear. Germline V lookup: CDR1 MNHEY, CDR2 SVGEGT. V was trimmed by 3 bases and J by 3 bases, leaving 8 bases between them. The CDR3 totals 14 residues. Written as DNA, the CDR3 is TGTGCCAGCAGTTATAGCCTGGACACCGGGGAGCTGTTTTTT. Amino acid sequence: CASSYSLDTGELFF.

The chain uses TRBV6-5 and TRBJ1-2; maybe TRBD1 (5 bases). Germline CDR1 MNHEY, CDR2 SVGAGI. The CDR3 spans 14 residues. V gave up 3 bases and J gave up 4 bases, with 12 bases separating them. The DNA of the CDR3 is TGTGCCAGCAGTTATTATACAGGCGCCTATGGCTACACCTTC. It yields the protein CASSYYTGAYGYTF.